These T cell receptor beta chains were read from a single sample in a study of T cell repertoires in cytomegalovirus infection. Each CDR3 protein gets one entry after TCRdb re-called the reads with MiXCR. The sample consists of about 920,000 distinct CDR3 sequences, 30% to 40% of them appearing once. For these receptors, no antigen is known. The sequencing used cultured CD8+ T cells from PBMCs, collected from culture after CMV antigen stimulation. These receptors all stem from a human donor in good health (CMV status not recorded). Some clones in this sample may be carry-over from other donors' samples. Each CDR3 is given with its conserved first and last residue. D genes are given only for firm matches. Clone size is not always given. Where it is, it says once, few, many or a class for expanded clones.

v_gene: TRBV14
abundance: NA
j_gene: TRBJ2-5
d_gene: NA
CDR3nt: TGTACCAGCAGCCAAGAGTGGCTGGAAGAGACCCAGTACTTC
CDR3aa: CTSSQEWLEETQYF

v_gene: TRBV24-1
abundance: few
j_gene: TRBJ2-1
d_gene: TRBD1
CDR3nt: TGTGCCACCAGTGATCGAGGTGGACAGGTGTCGTATGAGCAGTTCTTC
CDR3aa: CATSDRGGQVSYEQFF

v_gene: TRBV25-1
abundance: few
j_gene: TRBJ1-5
d_gene: NA
CDR3nt: TGTGCCAGCAGTGAAAGCATAGGGCAGCCCCAGCATTTT
CDR3aa: CASSESIGQPQHF

v_gene: TRBV19
abundance: few
j_gene: TRBJ1-6
d_gene: NA
CDR3nt: TGTGCCAGTAGTACCCAACGTTGGGAGGGGCCGATAGCTTCACCCCTCCACTTT
CDR3aa: CASSTQRWEGPIASPLHF

v_gene: TRBV6-5
abundance: few
j_gene: TRBJ2-5
d_gene: NA
CDR3nt: TGTGCCAGCAGTTACGGGGTGGGGGAGACCCAGTACTTC
CDR3aa: CASSYGVGETQYF

v_gene: TRBV14
abundance: NA
j_gene: TRBJ1-1
d_gene: TRBD1
CDR3nt: TGTGCCAGCAGCTCTAGTCCCGGGACAGGACTGAACACTGAAGCTTTCTTT
CDR3aa: CASSSSPGTGLNTEAFF

v_gene: TRBV18
abundance: NA
j_gene: TRBJ2-5
d_gene: TRBD2
CDR3nt: TGTGCCAGCTCCCCCCCAGGGCGGGGGGTCCAAGAGACCCAGTACTTC
CDR3aa: CASSPPGRGVQETQYF

v_gene: TRBV7-9
abundance: few
j_gene: TRBJ2-7
d_gene: NA
CDR3nt: TGTGCCAGCAGCTTACCGGACGGACCTTCATTATCCTACGAGCAGTACTTC
CDR3aa: CASSLPDGPSLSYEQYF

v_gene: TRBV27
abundance: NA
j_gene: TRBJ2-5
d_gene: NA
CDR3nt: TGTGCCAGCAGTCAGATATTCCAAGAGCCCCAGTACTTC
CDR3aa: CASSQIFQEPQYF

v_gene: TRBV11-2
abundance: NA
j_gene: TRBJ2-3
d_gene: TRBD1
CDR3nt: TGTGCCAGCAGCCGGACAGGGCCATTTGTAGATACGCAGTATTTT
CDR3aa: CASSRTGPFVDTQYF

v_gene: TRBV6-5
abundance: few
j_gene: TRBJ1-4
d_gene: TRBD1
CDR3nt: TGTGCCAGCAGTTACGGACAGGATGGGGAAAAACTGTTTTTT
CDR3aa: CASSYGQDGEKLFF

v_gene: TRBV7-9
abundance: NA
j_gene: TRBJ1-5
d_gene: TRBD1
CDR3nt: TGTGCCAGCAGCCTAGACAGGGGCCCGAAGCCCCAGCATTTT
CDR3aa: CASSLDRGPKPQHF

v_gene: TRBV19
abundance: NA
j_gene: TRBJ1-5
d_gene: NA
CDR3nt: TGTGCCAGTAGTATAGATCCCGCCCTGAGCAATCAGCCCCAGCATTTT
CDR3aa: CASSIDPALSNQPQHF

v_gene: TRBV20-1
abundance: NA
j_gene: TRBJ1-5
d_gene: TRBD1
CDR3nt: TGCAGTGCCAAGGACAGGGGACTCGGTCAGCCCCAGCATTTT
CDR3aa: CSAKDRGLGQPQHF

v_gene: TRBV13
abundance: NA
j_gene: TRBJ1-4
d_gene: NA
CDR3nt: TGTGCCAGCACCTCCATGGATAGATTTAATGAAAAACTGTTTTTT
CDR3aa: CASTSMDRFNEKLFF

v_gene: TRBV7-9
abundance: few
j_gene: TRBJ1-4
d_gene: NA
CDR3nt: TGTGCCAGCAGCCCCAGTGGGGGGTCTAATGAAAAACTGTTTTTT
CDR3aa: CASSPSGGSNEKLFF

v_gene: TRBV20-1
abundance: NA
j_gene: TRBJ2-7
d_gene: NA
CDR3nt: TGCAGTGCCTGGGGACCAAGCTACGAGCAGTACTTC
CDR3aa: CSAWGPSYEQYF